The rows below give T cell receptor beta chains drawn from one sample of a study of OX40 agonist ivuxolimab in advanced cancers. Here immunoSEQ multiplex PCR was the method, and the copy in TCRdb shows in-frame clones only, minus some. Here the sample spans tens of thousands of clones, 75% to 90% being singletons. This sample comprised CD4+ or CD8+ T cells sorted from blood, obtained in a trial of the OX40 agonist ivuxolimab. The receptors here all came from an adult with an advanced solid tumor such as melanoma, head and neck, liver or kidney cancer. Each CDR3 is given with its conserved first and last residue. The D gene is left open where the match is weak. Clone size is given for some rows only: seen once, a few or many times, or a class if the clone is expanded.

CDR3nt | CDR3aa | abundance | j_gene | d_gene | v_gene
TGCGCCAGCAGCCAAGTAGTCAAGGAGAGAGGAAACACCATATATTTT | CASSQVVKERGNTIYF | NA | TRBJ1-3 | NA | TRBV4-1
TGTGCCAGCAGAGATTTCGGCTATGGCTACACCTTC | CASRDFGYGYTF | few | TRBJ1-2 | NA | TRBV2
TGCGCCAGCAGCGCAGGACAGATGAACACTGAAGCTTTCTTT | CASSAGQMNTEAFF | once | TRBJ1-1 | NA | TRBV5-1
TGTGCCAGCATCGCCGGGACAGGGGCCCATCAGCCCCAGCATTTT | CASIAGTGAHQPQHF | NA | TRBJ1-5 | TRBD1 | TRBV6-1
TGCGCCAGCAGACCGGGACAGGGGGCTCATACGCAGTATTTT | CASRPGQGAHTQYF | NA | TRBJ2-3 | TRBD1 | TRBV5-1
TGTGCCAGCAGCCGGAGACGGACTAGCGGGAGAATAGGGATAGATACGCAGTATTTT | CASSRRRTSGRIGIDTQYF | NA | TRBJ2-3 | TRBD2 | TRBV5-4
TGTGCCAGCAGCTTAGGGGGTCGCCCCCAGCATTTT | CASSLGGRPQHF | NA | TRBJ1-5 | NA | TRBV7-8
TGTGCCAGTAGTATAAGGAAGGGGACGGCAAATGAAAAACTGTTTTTT | CASSIRKGTANEKLFF | once | TRBJ1-4 | NA | TRBV19
TGTGCCAGCAGCGTGAAGGGTGGGACTGAAGCTTTCTTT | CASSVKGGTEAFF | once | TRBJ1-1 | NA | TRBV9
TGTGCCAGCAGTGGAGACGGGAGACAGCCCCAGCATTTT | CASSGDGRQPQHF | NA | TRBJ1-5 | NA | TRBV2
TGTGCCAGCAGTGAGGGGACAGCCTCCTACGAGCAGTACTTC | CASSEGTASYEQYF | NA | TRBJ2-7 | TRBD1 | TRBV2
TGCGCCAGCAGATGGGACAGGGTAGAGACCCAGTACTTC | CASRWDRVETQYF | few | TRBJ2-5 | TRBD1 | TRBV5-1
TGTGCCAGCAGCTTAGGACCGTACCTTGAGCAGTTCTTC | CASSLGPYLEQFF | NA | TRBJ2-1 | NA | TRBV7-3
TGTGCCTGGAGTCCCGGACAGTTCCCAGCTTTCTTT | CAWSPGQFPAFF | NA | TRBJ1-1 | NA | TRBV30
TGTGCCAGCAGCTCCGGACAGGGCCGCTCTGGGGCCAACGTCCTGACTTTC | CASSSGQGRSGANVLTF | NA | TRBJ2-6 | TRBD1 | TRBV7-2
TGTGCCAGCAGTTTATACCAACAGTGGTACGAGCAGTACTTC | CASSLYQQWYEQYF | NA | TRBJ2-7 | NA | TRBV28
TGTGCCAGCAGCGTAGTGGCTAGCGGGAGTCATGAGCAGTTCTTC | CASSVVASGSHEQFF | NA | TRBJ2-1 | TRBD2 | TRBV9
TGTGCCAGTAGTATCGACAGGGCGAACACTGAAGCTTTCTTT | CASSIDRANTEAFF | NA | TRBJ1-1 | TRBD1 | TRBV19
TGTGCCAGCAGTAAGGGGCCGAACACAGATACGCAGTATTTT | CASSKGPNTDTQYF | NA | TRBJ2-3 | NA | TRBV27
TGTGCCAGCAGTTTGTACCTAGCGGGAGTCCACGAGCAGTACTTC | CASSLYLAGVHEQYF | NA | TRBJ2-7 | TRBD2 | TRBV27
TGTGCCAGCTCACCATCGGGGGCTCAGACTGAAGCTTTCTTT | CASSPSGAQTEAFF | NA | TRBJ1-1 | NA | TRBV18
TGTGCCAGCAGTTCATCACGGGTGGTGAACACTGAAGCTTTCTTT | CASSSSRVVNTEAFF | few | TRBJ1-1 | NA | TRBV28
TGTGCCAGTAGCAGGGAGGGGGGGATGTACAATGAGCAGTTCTTC | CASSREGGMYNEQFF | NA | TRBJ2-1 | NA | TRBV19
TGTGCCAGCAGGGGACAGGTGAGGTACGAGCAGTACTTC | CASRGQVRYEQYF | few | TRBJ2-7 | TRBD1 | TRBV6-1
TGTGCCAGCAGTCAACACTCCGGGACTTTCTACACAGATACGCAGTATTTT | CASSQHSGTFYTDTQYF | NA | TRBJ2-3 | NA | TRBV7-9
TGTGCCAGCAGCCTAGCGGGAGTTCGCACAGATACGCAGTATTTT | CASSLAGVRTDTQYF | NA | TRBJ2-3 | TRBD2 | TRBV7-3